This is a list of T cell receptor beta chains from one sample in a study of cytotoxic CD8 clonotypes in ibrutinib-treated CLL. This table comes from immunoSEQ multiplex PCR, and its TCRdb copy is limited to in-frame clones, with some not included. Of some 130,000 clones listed, 80% to 90% are singletons. The sample here was PBMCs, taken after 24 months of ibrutinib treatment. All receptors derive from a human donor with chronic lymphocytic leukemia. Each CDR3 is given with its conserved first and last residue. The D gene is left open where the match is weak. Part of the rows lack a size; the others show once, few, many or a class for expanded clones.

j_gene: TRBJ1-2; d_gene: TRBD1; v_gene: TRBV7-2; abundance: NA; CDR3nt: TGTGCCACCTCTGAACGCCCCGGGACAGGGCCCTATGGCTACACCTTC; CDR3aa: CATSERPGTGPYGYTF
j_gene: TRBJ2-2; d_gene: NA; v_gene: TRBV28; abundance: NA; CDR3nt: TGTGCCAGCAGACCGATCGGACTTTTTGTAGGGTCGGGGGAGCTGTTTTTT; CDR3aa: CASRPIGLFVGSGELFF
j_gene: TRBJ2-5; d_gene: TRBD1; v_gene: TRBV28; abundance: NA; CDR3nt: TGTGCCAGCAGTTCATGGTCTCAGGGGGCTTCGGAGACCCAGTACTTC; CDR3aa: CASSSWSQGASETQYF
j_gene: TRBJ2-3; d_gene: TRBD2; v_gene: TRBV28; abundance: NA; CDR3nt: TGTGCCAGCAGTTCTCCCGGGCGGGAGGGCCGGGATACGCAGTATTTT; CDR3aa: CASSSPGREGRDTQYF
j_gene: TRBJ1-5; d_gene: NA; v_gene: TRBV19; abundance: NA; CDR3nt: TGTGCCAGTAGCCCTGTTTTTAATCAGCCCCAGCATTTT; CDR3aa: CASSPVFNQPQHF
j_gene: TRBJ1-4; d_gene: NA; v_gene: TRBV27; abundance: NA; CDR3nt: TGTGCCAGCAGTTTAGTGGCTCCCCCTAATGAAAAACTGTTTTTT; CDR3aa: CASSLVAPPNEKLFF
j_gene: TRBJ2-3; d_gene: NA; v_gene: TRBV28; abundance: NA; CDR3nt: TGTGCCAGCGGAACAGGGATCAGCACAGATACGCAGTATTTT; CDR3aa: CASGTGISTDTQYF
j_gene: TRBJ2-3; d_gene: NA; v_gene: TRBV4-1; abundance: once; CDR3nt: TGCGCCAGCAGCCAAGTCCAGGACAGCATTGGGCGGGTGTATTTT; CDR3aa: CASSQVQDSIGRVYF
j_gene: TRBJ2-7; d_gene: TRBD1; v_gene: TRBV28; abundance: NA; CDR3nt: TGTGCCAGCAGTGGACAGGTACCTTCCTTCGGGGAGCAGTACTTC; CDR3aa: CASSGQVPSFGEQYF
j_gene: TRBJ2-5; d_gene: NA; v_gene: TRBV7-2; abundance: NA; CDR3nt: TGTGCCAGCAGCTTAAATTTGGAGACCCAGTACTTC; CDR3aa: CASSLNLETQYF
j_gene: TRBJ2-2; d_gene: NA; v_gene: TRBV7-2; abundance: NA; CDR3nt: TGTGCCAGCAGCTTAGAAGGTGCGACCGGGGAGCTGTTTTTT; CDR3aa: CASSLEGATGELFF
j_gene: TRBJ2-1; d_gene: NA; v_gene: TRBV4-3; abundance: NA; CDR3nt: TGCGCCAGCAGCCGGGGGAGCTTTAACAATGAGCAGTTCTTC; CDR3aa: CASSRGSFNNEQFF
j_gene: TRBJ1-3; d_gene: NA; v_gene: TRBV18; abundance: NA; CDR3nt: TGTGCCAGCTCACGGGCGAGATCTGGAAACACCATATATTTT; CDR3aa: CASSRARSGNTIYF
j_gene: TRBJ1-5; d_gene: NA; v_gene: TRBV2; abundance: NA; CDR3nt: TGTGCCAGCAGTGAAGCACGGAGCAATCAGCCCCAGCATTTT; CDR3aa: CASSEARSNQPQHF
j_gene: TRBJ2-4; d_gene: TRBD2; v_gene: TRBV7-8; abundance: NA; CDR3nt: TGTGCCAGCAGCTACTCTAGCGGGGCTTTCACCAAAAACATTCAGTACTTC; CDR3aa: CASSYSSGAFTKNIQYF
j_gene: TRBJ2-1; d_gene: NA; v_gene: TRBV7-9; abundance: NA; CDR3nt: TGTGCCAGCAGCCCGTACCTTGATGAGCAGTTCTTC; CDR3aa: CASSPYLDEQFF
j_gene: TRBJ1-1; d_gene: NA; v_gene: TRBV6-5; abundance: NA; CDR3nt: TGTGCCAGCAGTTACCAGGGGTCGAACACTGAAGCTTTCTTT; CDR3aa: CASSYQGSNTEAFF
j_gene: TRBJ2-3; d_gene: NA; v_gene: TRBV19; abundance: NA; CDR3nt: TGTGCCAGTAGTATGGGTTTTGGTAATAGAGCAGATACGCAGTATTTT; CDR3aa: CASSMGFGNRADTQYF
j_gene: TRBJ2-5; d_gene: TRBD1; v_gene: TRBV5-6; abundance: once; CDR3nt: TGTGCCAGCAGCTTGCGGGGGACAGGGGGTCAAGAGACCCAGTACTTC; CDR3aa: CASSLRGTGGQETQYF
j_gene: TRBJ1-5; d_gene: NA; v_gene: TRBV4-3; abundance: NA; CDR3nt: TGCGCCAGCAGCCAAGAATGGTCGAGGGATCAGCCCCAGCATTTT; CDR3aa: CASSQEWSRDQPQHF
j_gene: TRBJ2-2; d_gene: NA; v_gene: TRBV29-1; abundance: NA; CDR3nt: TGCAGCGTCAGGAACCGGGGCACCGGGGAGCTGTTTTTT; CDR3aa: CSVRNRGTGELFF
j_gene: TRBJ1-5; d_gene: NA; v_gene: TRBV27; abundance: NA; CDR3nt: TGTGCCAGCAGTAAGGATTTTGGCAATCAGCCCCAGCATTTT; CDR3aa: CASSKDFGNQPQHF
j_gene: TRBJ2-7; d_gene: TRBD2; v_gene: TRBV7-3; abundance: few; CDR3nt: TGTGCCAGCAGCTCGGGACTAGCAGGCGAGCAGTACTTC; CDR3aa: CASSSGLAGEQYF
j_gene: TRBJ1-5; d_gene: NA; v_gene: TRBV2; abundance: NA; CDR3nt: TGTGCCAGGGGGAAGGGCGCGGGCAATCAGCCCCAGCATTTT; CDR3aa: CARGKGAGNQPQHF
j_gene: TRBJ1-1; d_gene: TRBD1; v_gene: TRBV7-9; abundance: NA; CDR3nt: TGTGCCAGCAGCCGGCACAGGGGTAACACTGAAGCTTTCTTT; CDR3aa: CASSRHRGNTEAFF
j_gene: TRBJ2-7; d_gene: NA; v_gene: TRBV19; abundance: NA; CDR3nt: TGTGCCAGTAGTGTAACCAGGTCCCAACCCTACGAGCAGTACTTC; CDR3aa: CASSVTRSQPYEQYF
j_gene: TRBJ1-1; d_gene: NA; v_gene: TRBV9; abundance: once; CDR3nt: TGTGCCAGCAGCCGTGACAGATTGAACACTGAAGCTTTCTTT; CDR3aa: CASSRDRLNTEAFF
j_gene: TRBJ1-3; d_gene: NA; v_gene: TRBV9; abundance: NA; CDR3nt: TGTGCCAGCAGCGTAGAAAGGGCAAGCTCTGGAAACACCATATATTTT; CDR3aa: CASSVERASSGNTIYF
j_gene: TRBJ2-3; d_gene: NA; v_gene: TRBV9; abundance: NA; CDR3nt: TGTGCCAGCAGCTCCGGAGGGGGGGTGAAGTGGCAGTATTTT; CDR3aa: CASSSGGGVKWQYF
j_gene: TRBJ2-3; d_gene: NA; v_gene: TRBV5-1; abundance: NA; CDR3nt: TGCGCCAGCAGCTCATCCGGAGATACGCAGTATTTT; CDR3aa: CASSSSGDTQYF
j_gene: TRBJ2-3; d_gene: NA; v_gene: TRBV5-1; abundance: NA; CDR3nt: TGCGCCAGCAGCTCCGTCTCAAGCACAGATACGCAGTATTTT; CDR3aa: CASSSVSSTDTQYF
j_gene: TRBJ2-7; d_gene: NA; v_gene: TRBV2; abundance: NA; CDR3nt: TGTGCCAGCAGTGTTAGTCTAGCGAGATACGAGCAGTACTTC; CDR3aa: CASSVSLARYEQYF
j_gene: TRBJ1-2; d_gene: NA; v_gene: TRBV29-1; abundance: NA; CDR3nt: TGCAGCGCCCAACCGGGGGACTATGGCTACACCTTC; CDR3aa: CSAQPGDYGYTF
j_gene: TRBJ2-3; d_gene: NA; v_gene: TRBV4-3; abundance: NA; CDR3nt: TGCGCCAGCAGCCAATCGACGGGAGATACGCAGTATTTT; CDR3aa: CASSQSTGDTQYF
j_gene: TRBJ1-6; d_gene: NA; v_gene: TRBV7-2; abundance: NA; CDR3nt: TGTGCCAGCAGCCCCCAGGGGTCGGGTAATTCACCCCTCCACTTT; CDR3aa: CASSPQGSGNSPLHF
j_gene: TRBJ2-3; d_gene: NA; v_gene: TRBV5-4; abundance: NA; CDR3nt: TGTGCCAGCAGGGCCGGGACCCACACAGATACGCAGTATTTT; CDR3aa: CASRAGTHTDTQYF
j_gene: TRBJ2-5; d_gene: TRBD2; v_gene: TRBV11-3; abundance: NA; CDR3nt: TGTGCCAGCAGCTTGGGGTTAGCGGGGGGACACCAAGAGACCCAGTACTTC; CDR3aa: CASSLGLAGGHQETQYF
j_gene: TRBJ2-1; d_gene: TRBD1; v_gene: TRBV5-4; abundance: NA; CDR3nt: TGTGCCAGCAGCGCGAAATGGGACAGGGGCGGTGAGCAGTTCTTC; CDR3aa: CASSAKWDRGGEQFF
j_gene: TRBJ2-2; d_gene: NA; v_gene: TRBV7-6; abundance: NA; CDR3nt: TGTGCCAGCGGAAGGGGGACCGGGGAGCTGTTTTTT; CDR3aa: CASGRGTGELFF
j_gene: TRBJ2-1; d_gene: TRBD1; v_gene: TRBV11-2; abundance: NA; CDR3nt: TGTGCCAGCAGCTTAGAGACAGGGCCATACAATGAGCAGTTCTTC; CDR3aa: CASSLETGPYNEQFF
j_gene: TRBJ2-7; d_gene: NA; v_gene: TRBV29-1; abundance: many; CDR3nt: TGCAGCGCCCTTTGGACCTACGAGCAGTACTTC; CDR3aa: CSALWTYEQYF
j_gene: TRBJ2-5; d_gene: NA; v_gene: TRBV7-2; abundance: NA; CDR3nt: TGTGCCAGCAGCTTACAAGGGGGGGCCGGGACCCAGTACTTC; CDR3aa: CASSLQGGAGTQYF